The clone carrying this T cell receptor (beta chain) was counted a few times. This sample was taken from a study of T-cell memory formation after mild COVID-19. MiXCR, applied by TCRdb to the 5' RACE reads, yields one record per CDR3 protein. The repertoire holds over 500,000 distinct CDR3 sequences, with roughly a sixth as singletons. This receptor was obtained from an adult woman who had mild COVID-19 (a few samples of this study predate the infection). Cell type and time point are not known. The sample consisted of PBMCs or a T cell subset sorted from them (not recorded which).

The CDR3 nucleotides read TGTGCCAGCAGCTTAGGAGCGGGCTACTCCTACGAGCAGTACTTC. This sequence encodes CASSLGAGYSYEQYF. This sequence joins TRBV7-9 and TRBJ2-7; D is possibly TRBD2 (6 bases). Looked up from germline, CDR1 is SEHNR and CDR2 is FQNEAQ (reference sequence). The CDR3 consists of 15 residues. The germline V and J ends were trimmed by 1 base and 0 bases, with 10 bases remaining between them.